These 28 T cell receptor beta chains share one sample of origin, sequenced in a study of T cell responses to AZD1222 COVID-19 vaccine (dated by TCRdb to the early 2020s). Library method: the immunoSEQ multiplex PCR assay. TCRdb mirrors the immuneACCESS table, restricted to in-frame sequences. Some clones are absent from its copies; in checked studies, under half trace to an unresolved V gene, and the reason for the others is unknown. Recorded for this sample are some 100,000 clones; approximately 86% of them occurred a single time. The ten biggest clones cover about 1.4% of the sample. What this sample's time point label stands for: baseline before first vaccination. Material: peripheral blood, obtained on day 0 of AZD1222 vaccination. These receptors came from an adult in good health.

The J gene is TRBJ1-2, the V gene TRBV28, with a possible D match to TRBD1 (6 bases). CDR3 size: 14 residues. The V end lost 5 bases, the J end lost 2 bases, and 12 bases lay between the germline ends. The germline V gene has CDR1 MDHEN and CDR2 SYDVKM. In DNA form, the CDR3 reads TGTGCCAGCAGTCCCCTCGGGGGCAACTATGGCTACACCTTC. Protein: CASSPLGGNYGYTF.

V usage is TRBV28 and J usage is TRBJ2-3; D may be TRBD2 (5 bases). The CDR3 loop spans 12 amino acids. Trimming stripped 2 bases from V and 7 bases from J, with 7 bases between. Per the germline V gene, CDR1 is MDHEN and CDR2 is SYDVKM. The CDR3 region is CASSLGEYTQYF. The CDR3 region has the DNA TGTGCCAGCAGTTTAGGGGAGTATACGCAGTATTTT. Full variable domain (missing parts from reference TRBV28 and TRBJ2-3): DVKVTQSSRYLVKRTGEKVFLECVQDMDHENMFWYRQDPGLGLRLIYFSYDVKMKEKGDIPEGYSVSREKKERFSLILESASTNQTSMYLCASSLGEYTQYFGPGTRLTVL.

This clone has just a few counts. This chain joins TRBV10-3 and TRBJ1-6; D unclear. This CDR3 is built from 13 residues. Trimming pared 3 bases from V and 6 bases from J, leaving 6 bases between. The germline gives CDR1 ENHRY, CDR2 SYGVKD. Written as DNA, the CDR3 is TGTGCCATCAGTGATGACCGTAATTCACCCCTCCACTTT. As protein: CAISDDRNSPLHF.

The CDR3 sequence: CASSSYPDSLLLHF. CDR3 nucleotides: TGTGCCAGCAGTTCCTACCCGGACAGCTTGCTTCTCCACTTT. The J gene is TRBJ1-6, the V gene TRBV27, with D perhaps matching TRBD1 (6 bases). V was clipped by 4 bases and J by 16 bases, with 20 bases between them. Germline CDR1 is MNHEY and CDR2 is SMNVEV (reference sequence). This CDR3 is built from 14 residues.

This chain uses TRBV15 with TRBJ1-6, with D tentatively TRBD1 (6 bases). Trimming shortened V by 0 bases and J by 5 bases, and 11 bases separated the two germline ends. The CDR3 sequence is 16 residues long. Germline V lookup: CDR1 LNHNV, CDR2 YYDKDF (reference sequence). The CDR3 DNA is TGTGCCACCAGCAGAGAACAGGGAGCAAATAATTCACCCCTCCACTTT. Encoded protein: CATSREQGANNSPLHF.

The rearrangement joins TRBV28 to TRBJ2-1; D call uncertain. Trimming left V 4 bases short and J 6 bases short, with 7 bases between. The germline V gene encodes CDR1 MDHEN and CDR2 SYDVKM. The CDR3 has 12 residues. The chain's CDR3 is CASSSVINEQFF. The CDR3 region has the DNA TGTGCCAGCAGTTCCGTCATCAATGAGCAGTTCTTC.

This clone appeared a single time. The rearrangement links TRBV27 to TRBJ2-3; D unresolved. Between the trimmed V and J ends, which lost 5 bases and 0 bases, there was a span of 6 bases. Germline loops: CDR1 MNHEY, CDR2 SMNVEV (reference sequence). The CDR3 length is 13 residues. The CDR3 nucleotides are TGTGCCAGCAGTCCGACTAGCACAGATACGCAGTATTTT. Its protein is CASSPTSTDTQYF.

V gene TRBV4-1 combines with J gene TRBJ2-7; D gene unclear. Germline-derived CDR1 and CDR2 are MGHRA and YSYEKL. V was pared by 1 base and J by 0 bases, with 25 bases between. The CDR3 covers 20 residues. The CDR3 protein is CASSQGFPFWVTPLSYEQYF. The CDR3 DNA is TGCGCCAGCAGCCAAGGGTTCCCATTTTGGGTAACCCCCCTCTCCTACGAGCAGTACTTC.

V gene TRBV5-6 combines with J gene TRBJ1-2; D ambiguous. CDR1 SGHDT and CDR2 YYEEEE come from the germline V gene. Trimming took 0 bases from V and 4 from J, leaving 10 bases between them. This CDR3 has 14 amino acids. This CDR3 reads CASSLAWQTYGYTF. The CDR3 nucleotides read TGTGCCAGCAGCTTGGCTTGGCAGACCTATGGCTACACCTTC.

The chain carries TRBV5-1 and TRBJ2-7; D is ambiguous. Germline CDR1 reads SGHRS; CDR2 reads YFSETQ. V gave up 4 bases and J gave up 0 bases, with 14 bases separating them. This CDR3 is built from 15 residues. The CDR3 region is CASSDARSSSYEQYF. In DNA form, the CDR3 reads TGCGCCAGCAGCGACGCCAGGTCAAGCTCCTACGAGCAGTACTTC.

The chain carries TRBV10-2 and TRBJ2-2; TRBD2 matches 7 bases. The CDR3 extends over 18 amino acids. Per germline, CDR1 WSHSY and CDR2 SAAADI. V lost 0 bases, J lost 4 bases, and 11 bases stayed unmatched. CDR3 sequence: CASSESRVVAGATGELFF. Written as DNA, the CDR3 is TGCGCCAGCAGTGAGTCGCGGGTTGTTGCGGGAGCCACCGGGGAGCTGTTTTTT.

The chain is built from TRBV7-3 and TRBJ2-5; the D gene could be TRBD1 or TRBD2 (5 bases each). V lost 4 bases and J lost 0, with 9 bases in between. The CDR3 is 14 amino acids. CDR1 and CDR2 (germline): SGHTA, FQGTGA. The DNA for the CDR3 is TGTGCCAGCAGCTCCTCGGGACACCAAGAGACCCAGTACTTC. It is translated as CASSSSGHQETQYF.

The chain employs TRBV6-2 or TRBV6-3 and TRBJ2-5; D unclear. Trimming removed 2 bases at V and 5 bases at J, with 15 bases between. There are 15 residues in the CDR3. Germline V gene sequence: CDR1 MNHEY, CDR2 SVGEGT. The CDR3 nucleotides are TGTGCCAGCAGTTACCTTAAGGCTGTGGGGGAGACCCAGTACTTC. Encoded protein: CASSYLKAVGETQYF.

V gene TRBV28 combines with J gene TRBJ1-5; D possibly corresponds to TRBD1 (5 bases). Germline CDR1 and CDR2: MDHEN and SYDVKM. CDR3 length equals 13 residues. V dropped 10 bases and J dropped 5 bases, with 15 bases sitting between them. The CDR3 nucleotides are TGTGCCACACGGGGGAAGTGGGATCAGCCCCAGCATTTT. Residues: CATRGKWDQPQHF.

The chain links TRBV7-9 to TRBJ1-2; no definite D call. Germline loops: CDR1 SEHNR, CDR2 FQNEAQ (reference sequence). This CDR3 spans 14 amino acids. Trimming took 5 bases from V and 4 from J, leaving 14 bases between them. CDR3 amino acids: CASSAYGLGYGYTF. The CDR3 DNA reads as TGTGCCAGCAGCGCATATGGACTGGGCTATGGCTACACCTTC.

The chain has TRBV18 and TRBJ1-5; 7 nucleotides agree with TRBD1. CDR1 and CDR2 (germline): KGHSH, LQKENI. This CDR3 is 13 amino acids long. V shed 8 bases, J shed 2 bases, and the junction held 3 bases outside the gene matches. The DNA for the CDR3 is TGTGCCAGCCGAGGACAGGGCAATCAGCCCCAGCATTTT. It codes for CASRGQGNQPQHF.

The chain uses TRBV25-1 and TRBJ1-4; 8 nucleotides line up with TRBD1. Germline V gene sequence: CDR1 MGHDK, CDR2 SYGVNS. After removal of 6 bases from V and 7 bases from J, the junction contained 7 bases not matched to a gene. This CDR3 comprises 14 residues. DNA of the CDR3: TGTGCCAGCAGACAGGGGGGCATTGGTGAAAAACTGTTTTTT. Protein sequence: CASRQGGIGEKLFF.

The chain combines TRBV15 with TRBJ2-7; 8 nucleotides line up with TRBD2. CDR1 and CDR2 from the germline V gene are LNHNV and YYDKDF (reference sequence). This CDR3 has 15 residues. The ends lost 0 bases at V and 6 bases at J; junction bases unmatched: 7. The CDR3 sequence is CATSRESGRLAEQYF. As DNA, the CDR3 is TGTGCCACCAGCAGAGAGAGCGGGAGATTAGCCGAGCAGTACTTC.

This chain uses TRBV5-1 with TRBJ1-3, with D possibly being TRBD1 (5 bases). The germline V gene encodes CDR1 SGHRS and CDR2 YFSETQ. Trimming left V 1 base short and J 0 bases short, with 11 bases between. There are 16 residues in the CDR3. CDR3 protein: CASSLSGANSGNTIYF. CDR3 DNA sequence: TGCGCCAGCAGCTTGTCCGGGGCAAACTCTGGAAACACCATATATTTT. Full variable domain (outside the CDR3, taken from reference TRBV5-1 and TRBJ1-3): KAGVTQTPRYLIKTRGQQVTLSCSPISGHRSVSWYQQTPGQGLQFLFEYFSETQRNKGNFPGRFSGRQFSNSRSEMNVSTLELGDSALYLCASSLSGANSGNTIYFGEGSWLTVV.

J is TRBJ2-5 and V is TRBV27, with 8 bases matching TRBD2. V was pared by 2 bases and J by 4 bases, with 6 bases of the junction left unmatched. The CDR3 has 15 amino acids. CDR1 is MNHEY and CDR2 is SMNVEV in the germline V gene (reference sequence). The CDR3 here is CASSLVRRGGETQYF. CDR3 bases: TGTGCCAGCAGTTTAGTCCGTCGGGGGGGAGAGACCCAGTACTTC.

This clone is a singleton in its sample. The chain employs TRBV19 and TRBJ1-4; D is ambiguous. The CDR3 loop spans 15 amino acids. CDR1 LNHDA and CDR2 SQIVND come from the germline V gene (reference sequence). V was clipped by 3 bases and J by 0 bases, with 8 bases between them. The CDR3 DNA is TGTGCCAGTAGTATTGGGCCAGCAACTAATGAAAAACTGTTTTTT. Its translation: CASSIGPATNEKLFF.

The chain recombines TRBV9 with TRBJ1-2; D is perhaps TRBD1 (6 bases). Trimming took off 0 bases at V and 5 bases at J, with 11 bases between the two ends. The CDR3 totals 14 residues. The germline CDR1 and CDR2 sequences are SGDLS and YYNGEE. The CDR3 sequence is CASSVGQEYYGYTF. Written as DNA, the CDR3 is TGTGCCAGCAGCGTAGGACAGGAATATTATGGCTACACCTTC. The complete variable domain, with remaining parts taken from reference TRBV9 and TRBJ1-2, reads DSGVTQTPKHLITATGQRVTLRCSPRSGDLSVYWYQQSLDQGLQFLIQYYNGEERAKGNILERFSAQQFPDLHSELNLSSLELGDSALYFCASSVGQEYYGYTFGSGTRLTVV.

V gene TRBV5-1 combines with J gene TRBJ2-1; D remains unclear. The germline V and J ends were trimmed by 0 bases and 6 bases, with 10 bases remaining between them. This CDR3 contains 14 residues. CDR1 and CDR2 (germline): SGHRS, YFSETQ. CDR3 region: CASSLDSPGNEQFF. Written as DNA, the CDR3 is TGCGCCAGCAGCTTGGACAGTCCTGGCAATGAGCAGTTCTTC.

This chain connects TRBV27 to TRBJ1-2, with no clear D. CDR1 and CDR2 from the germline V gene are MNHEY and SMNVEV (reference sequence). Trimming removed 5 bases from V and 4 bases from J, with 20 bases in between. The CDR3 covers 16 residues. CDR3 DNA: TGTGCCAGCAGTCCTAAAGGCCAGGCCCCCAGCTATGGCTACACCTTC. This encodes CASSPKGQAPSYGYTF.

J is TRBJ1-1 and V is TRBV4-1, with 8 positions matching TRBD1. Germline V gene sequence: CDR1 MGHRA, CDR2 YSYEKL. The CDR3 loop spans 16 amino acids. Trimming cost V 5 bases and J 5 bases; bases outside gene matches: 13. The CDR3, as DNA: TGCGCCAGCAGCAACCAACCCAGGGGGCGGCAGACTGAAGCTTTCTTT. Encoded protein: CASSNQPRGRQTEAFF.

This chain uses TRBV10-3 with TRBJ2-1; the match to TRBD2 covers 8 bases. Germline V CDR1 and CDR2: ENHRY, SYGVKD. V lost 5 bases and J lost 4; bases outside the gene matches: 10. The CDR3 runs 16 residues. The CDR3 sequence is CAISRAGAPEYNEQFF. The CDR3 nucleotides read TGTGCCATCAGTAGAGCGGGAGCACCCGAATACAATGAGCAGTTCTTC.

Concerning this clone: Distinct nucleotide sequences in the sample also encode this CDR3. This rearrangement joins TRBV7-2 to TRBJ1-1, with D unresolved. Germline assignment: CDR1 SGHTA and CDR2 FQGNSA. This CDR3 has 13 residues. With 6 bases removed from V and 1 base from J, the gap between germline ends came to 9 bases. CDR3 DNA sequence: TGTGCCAGCAGTCTACAGCAGAACACTGAAGCTTTCTTT. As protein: CASSLQQNTEAFF.

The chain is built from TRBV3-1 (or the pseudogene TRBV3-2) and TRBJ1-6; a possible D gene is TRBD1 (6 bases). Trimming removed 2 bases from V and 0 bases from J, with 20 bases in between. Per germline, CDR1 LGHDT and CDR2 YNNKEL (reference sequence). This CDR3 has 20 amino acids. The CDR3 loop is CASSQLRTVPPSSYNSPLHF. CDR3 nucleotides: TGTGCCAGCAGCCAACTTCGGACAGTTCCGCCAAGCTCCTATAATTCACCCCTCCACTTT.